This T cell receptor (beta chain) appears in the sequencing data of a study of beta chain features in type 1 diabetes. CDR1 and CDR2 (germline): MGHDK, SYGVNS. This CDR3 is built from 14 residues. Since all of the isolated RNA was reverse transcribed, expressed TCRB transcripts were what got sequenced. Some clones are missing from TCRdb's copy, which holds only in-frame ones; the method was immunoSEQ multiplex PCR. This table has almost 250,000 clones, 12% to 15% appearing once. The chain carries TRBV25-1 and TRBJ2-5, with 8 positions matching TRBD2. The better agreement between TRBJ2-7 and the DNA end casts doubt on the J call. The receptor comes from a woman aged 40-49 years in good health. Sequencing was performed on naive CD4+ T cells from blood. CDR3 residues: CASSAVSGAYEQYF. CDR3 nucleotide sequence: TGTGCCAGCAGTGCGGTTAGCGGGGCCTACGAGCAGTACTTC.